The 12 T cell receptor beta chains presented below share a single source sample, sequenced in a study of CD4+ T cells in melanoma. The method was immunoSEQ multiplex PCR; TCRdb's version includes in-frame clones alone and lacks a portion of them. The data show about 140,000 clones, with around 90% seen just once and 1.5% to 1.7% held by the top ten. These receptors were taken from a human donor with melanoma.

This rearrangement joins TRBV2 to TRBJ2-3; TRBD2 is a possible D gene (6 bases). The ends were cut back, 3 bases at V and 1 base at J, with 11 bases in the middle. The CDR3 totals 15 residues. Germline V gene data show CDR1 as SNHLY and CDR2 as FYNNEI. CDR3 loop: CASSDRAGRTDTQYF. CDR3 DNA: TGTGCCAGCAGTGATAGGGCGGGGCGCACAGATACGCAGTATTTT. The variable domain in full, with the rest retrieved from reference TRBV2 and TRBJ2-3, is EPEVTQTPSHQVTQMGQEVILRCVPISNHLYFYWYRQILGQKVEFLVSFYNNEISEKSEIFDDQFSVERPDGSNFTLKIRSTKLEDSAMYFCASSDRAGRTDTQYFGPGTRLTVL.

V usage is TRBV11-2 and J usage is TRBJ1-1; D is uncertain. The V end lost 1 base, the J end lost 10 bases, and 16 bases lay between the germline ends. The CDR3 extends over 14 amino acids. Germline CDR1 reads SGHAT; CDR2 reads FQNNGV. The CDR3 nucleotides read TGTGCCAGCAGCTTAGCCTCGGGTTCGTCGGTAGCTTTCTTT. It specifies CASSLASGSSVAFF.

The chain links TRBV5-4 to TRBJ2-1; D possibly corresponds to TRBD2 (6 bases). Per germline, CDR1 SGHNT and CDR2 YYREEE (reference sequence). V was pared by 0 bases and J by 0 bases, with 10 bases between. The CDR3 is 16 residues long. The DNA of the CDR3 is TGTGCCAGCAGCTTGGGGAGGGGCGGCTCCTACAATGAGCAGTTCTTC. It is translated as CASSLGRGGSYNEQFF.

This chain connects TRBV5-1 to TRBJ2-4; D remains ambiguous. The CDR3 is 15 amino acids. Germline CDR1 reads SGHRS; CDR2 reads YFSETQ. V was shortened by 0 bases and J by 7 bases, with 14 bases between the two germline ends. The CDR3 loop reads CASSLDPPPLNIQYF. DNA of the CDR3: TGCGCCAGCAGCTTGGACCCCCCACCCTTGAACATTCAGTACTTC.

V and J are TRBV7-9 and TRBJ2-7; D is ambiguous. The CDR3 runs 18 residues. V dropped 7 bases and J dropped 7 bases, with 32 bases sitting between them. In germline, CDR1 is SEHNR, CDR2 FQNEAQ (reference sequence). Written as DNA, the CDR3 is TGTGCCAGCACCAGATTCCCCCAGCTTAGCCCTTCCGTGGGGGAGCAGTACTTC. This codes for CASTRFPQLSPSVGEQYF.

This chain connects TRBV5-1 to TRBJ2-7, with TRBD1 as a possible D gene (5 bases). Germline assignment: CDR1 SGHRS and CDR2 YFSETQ. V was pared by 4 bases and J by 2 bases, with 10 bases between. CDR3 length: 13 amino acids. CDR3 nucleotides: TGCGCCAGCAGCAGGGGCGACACCTACGAGCAGTACTTC. Residues: CASSRGDTYEQYF.

The rearrangement links TRBV30 to TRBJ1-2; 9 nucleotides line up with TRBD1. V lost 3 bases to trimming and J lost 6 bases; unmatched junction nucleotides: 8. This CDR3 is built from 14 residues. CDR1 and CDR2 (germline): GTSNPN, SVGIG (reference sequence). The CDR3 sequence is CAWRDLGQGDGYTF. The CDR3 DNA sequence: TGTGCCTGGAGGGACTTGGGACAGGGAGATGGCTACACCTTC.

The chain is built from TRBV29-1 and TRBJ2-5; the match to TRBD1 covers 7 bases. V shed 6 bases and J 2 bases; nucleotides not matched to a gene: 12. This CDR3 region has 15 residues. The germline V gene has CDR1 SQVTM and CDR2 ANQGSEA. CDR3 loop: CSVYKLTGTQETQYF. Here the CDR3 DNA reads TGCAGCGTCTACAAACTGACAGGGACGCAAGAGACCCAGTACTTC.

The chain couples TRBV6-5 to TRBJ2-1, with TRBD2 identical over 8 bases. The germline CDR1 and CDR2 sequences are MNHEY and SVGAGI. The CDR3 runs to 15 residues. Trimming removed 6 bases from V and 7 bases from J; junction bases left unmatched: 11. The CDR3 here is CASRKGFTGGNEQFF. The CDR3 nucleotides are TGTGCCAGCAGAAAGGGCTTCACGGGGGGGAATGAGCAGTTCTTC.

The gene calls are TRBV5-1 and TRBJ2-1; TRBD1 agrees at 10 bases. V dropped 3 bases and J dropped 8; count of bases not matched to a gene: 8. The CDR3 has 15 residues. Germline values: CDR1 SGHRS, CDR2 YFSETQ. The CDR3 region is CASSWRDRGRDEQFF. Written as DNA, the CDR3 is TGCGCCAGCAGCTGGCGGGACAGGGGACGGGATGAGCAGTTCTTC.

This chain joins TRBV11-2 and TRBJ2-1; TRBD2 agrees at 13 bases. Trimming cost V 1 base and J 7 bases; bases outside gene matches: 7. In germline, CDR1 is SGHAT, CDR2 FQNNGV. The CDR3 extends over 17 amino acids. CDR3 sequence: CASSLATSGGAENEQFF. The CDR3 DNA is TGTGCCAGCAGCTTAGCCACTAGCGGGGGGGCTGAGAATGAGCAGTTCTTC.

The chain combines TRBV29-1 with TRBJ2-5, with 9 bases aligning to TRBD2. The CDR3 runs to 18 residues. Germline V gene data show CDR1 as SQVTM and CDR2 as ANQGSEA. V shed 7 bases and J 5 bases; nucleotides not matched to a gene: 23. The CDR3 DNA sequence: TGCAGCGCCAGCACGGCCCTCGGCGGGGGGGTGGGTTCGGAGACCCAGTACTTC. Translation: CSASTALGGGVGSETQYF. Full variable domain (remainder filled in from reference TRBV29-1 and TRBJ2-5): SAVISQKPSRDICQRGTSLTIQCQVDSQVTMMFWYRQQPGQSLTLIATANQGSEATYESGFVIDKFPISRPNLTFSTLTVSNMSPEDSSIYLCSASTALGGGVGSETQYFGPGTRLLVL.